The 2 T cell receptor beta chains below come from one sample, sequenced in a study of graft-versus-host responses after intestinal transplantation. Clones were sequenced by immunoSEQ multiplex PCR, and TCRdb holds only the in-frame ones, with some missing. This table has approximately 74,000 clones, 92% appearing once. The sequencing used PBMCs, collected 98 days after intestinal transplantation. The source of these receptors is a human patient who received an intestinal transplant, so some T cells may come from the graft donor.

The gene calls are TRBV30 and TRBJ2-7; D unresolved. Germline V gene lookup returns CDR1 GTSNPN and CDR2 SVGIG (reference sequence). This CDR3 has 13 residues. Trimming removed 2 bases from V and 3 bases from J, with 11 bases in between. CDR3 sequence (DNA): TGTGCCTGGAGTCCCTCCTTTAGCTACGAGCAGTACTTC. Protein product: CAWSPSFSYEQYF.

V usage is TRBV25-1 and J usage is TRBJ1-2, with D maybe TRBD1 (6 bases). Between the trimmed V and J ends, which lost 2 bases and 5 bases, there was a span of 15 bases. This CDR3 is built from 15 residues. Germline V gene data show CDR1 as MGHDK and CDR2 as SYGVNS. The CDR3 sequence: CASSETGGGNYGYTF. The CDR3 nucleotides are TGTGCCAGCAGTGAAACCGGGGGCGGAAATTATGGCTACACCTTC.